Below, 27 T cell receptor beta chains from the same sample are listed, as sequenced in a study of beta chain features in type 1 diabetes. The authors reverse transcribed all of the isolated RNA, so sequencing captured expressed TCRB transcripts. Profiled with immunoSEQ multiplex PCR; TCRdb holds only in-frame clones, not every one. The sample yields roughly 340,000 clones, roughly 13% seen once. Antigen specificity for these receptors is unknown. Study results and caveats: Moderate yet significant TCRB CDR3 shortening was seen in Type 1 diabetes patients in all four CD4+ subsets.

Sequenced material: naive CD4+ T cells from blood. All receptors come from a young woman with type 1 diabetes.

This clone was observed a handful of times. The CDR3 DNA is TGTGCCAGTAAGAAAGAGGTTTCCAATCAGCCCCAGCATTTT. It encodes CASKKEVSNQPQHF. The V gene is TRBV19, the J gene TRBJ1-5; D uncertain. This CDR3 has 14 amino acids. CDR1 LNHDA and CDR2 SQIVND come from the germline V gene (reference sequence). The ends were cut back, 7 bases at V and 3 bases at J, with 13 bases in the middle. Combining the CDR3 with reference TRBV19 and TRBJ1-5 gives the whole variable domain DGGITQSPKYLFRKEGQNVTLSCEQNLNHDAMYWYRQDPGQGLRLIYYSQIVNDFQKGDIAEGYSVSREKKESFPLTVTSAQKNPTAFYLCASKKEVSNQPQHFGDGTRLSIL.

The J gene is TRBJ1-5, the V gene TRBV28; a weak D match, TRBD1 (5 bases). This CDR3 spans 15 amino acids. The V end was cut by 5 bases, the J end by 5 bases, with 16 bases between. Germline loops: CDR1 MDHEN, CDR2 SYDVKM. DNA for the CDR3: TGTGCCAGCAGTCTGGCTGGCAGGGTTGATCAGCCCCAGCATTTT. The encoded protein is CASSLAGRVDQPQHF.

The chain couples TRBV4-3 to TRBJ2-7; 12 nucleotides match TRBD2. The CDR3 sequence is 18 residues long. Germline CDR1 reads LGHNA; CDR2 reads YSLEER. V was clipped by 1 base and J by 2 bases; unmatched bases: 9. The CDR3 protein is CASSQGLAGAVLPYEQYF. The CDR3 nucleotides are TGCGCCAGCAGCCAAGGACTAGCGGGAGCAGTATTACCCTACGAGCAGTACTTC.

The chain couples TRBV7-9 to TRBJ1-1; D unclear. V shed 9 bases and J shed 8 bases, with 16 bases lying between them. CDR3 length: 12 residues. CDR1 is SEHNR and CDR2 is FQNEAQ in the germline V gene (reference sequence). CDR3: CASIPQASEAFF. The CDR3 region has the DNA TGTGCCAGTATCCCCCAGGCTTCGGAAGCTTTCTTT.

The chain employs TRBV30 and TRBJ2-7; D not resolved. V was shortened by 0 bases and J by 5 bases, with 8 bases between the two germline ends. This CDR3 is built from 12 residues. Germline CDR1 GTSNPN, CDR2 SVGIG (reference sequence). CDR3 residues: CAWSVSLNEQYF. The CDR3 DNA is TGTGCCTGGAGTGTTAGCTTAAACGAGCAGTACTTC.

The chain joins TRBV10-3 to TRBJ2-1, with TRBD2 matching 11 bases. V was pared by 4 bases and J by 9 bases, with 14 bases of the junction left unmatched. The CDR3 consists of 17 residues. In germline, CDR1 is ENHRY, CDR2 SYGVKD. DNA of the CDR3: TGTGCCATCAGTGCCCAACTTACTAGCGGGAGTACTGTTGAGCAGTTCTTC. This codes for CAISAQLTSGSTVEQFF.

The CDR3 coding sequence is TGTGCCAGCAGTGACGGACAGGGGGTCGGCTACGAGCAGTACTTC. Amino acids: CASSDGQGVGYEQYF. This chain links TRBV25-1 with TRBJ2-7; 10 positions match TRBD1. This CDR3 spans 15 amino acids. The V gene's germline CDR1 is MGHDK and CDR2 SYGVNS. The trim removed 3 bases at V and 3 bases at J, leaving 5 bases unmatched.

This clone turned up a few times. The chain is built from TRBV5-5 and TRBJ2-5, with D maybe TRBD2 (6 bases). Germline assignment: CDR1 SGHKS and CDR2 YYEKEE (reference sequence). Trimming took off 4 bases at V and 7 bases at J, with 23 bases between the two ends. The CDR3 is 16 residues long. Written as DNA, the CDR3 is TGTGCCAGCAGCAACCCACTCCGGGACTCCGAGGGGACCCAGTACTTC. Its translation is CASSNPLRDSEGTQYF.

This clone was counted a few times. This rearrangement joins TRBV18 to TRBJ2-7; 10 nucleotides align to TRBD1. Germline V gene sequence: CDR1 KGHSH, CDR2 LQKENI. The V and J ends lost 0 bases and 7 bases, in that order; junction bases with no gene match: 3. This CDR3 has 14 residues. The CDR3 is CASSPPGQGWEQYF. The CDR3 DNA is TGTGCCAGCTCACCACCGGGACAGGGGTGGGAGCAGTACTTC.

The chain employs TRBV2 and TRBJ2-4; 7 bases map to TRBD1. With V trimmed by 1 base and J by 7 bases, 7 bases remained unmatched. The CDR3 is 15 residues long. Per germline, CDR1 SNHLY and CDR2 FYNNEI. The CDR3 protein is CASSEVPTGSNIQYF. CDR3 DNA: TGTGCCAGCAGTGAAGTCCCGACAGGGAGTAACATTCAGTACTTC.

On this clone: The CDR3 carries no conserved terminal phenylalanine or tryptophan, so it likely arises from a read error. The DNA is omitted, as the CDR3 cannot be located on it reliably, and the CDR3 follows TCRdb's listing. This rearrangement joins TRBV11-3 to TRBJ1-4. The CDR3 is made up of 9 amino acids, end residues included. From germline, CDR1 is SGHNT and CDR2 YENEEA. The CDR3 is CASSLDSLH.

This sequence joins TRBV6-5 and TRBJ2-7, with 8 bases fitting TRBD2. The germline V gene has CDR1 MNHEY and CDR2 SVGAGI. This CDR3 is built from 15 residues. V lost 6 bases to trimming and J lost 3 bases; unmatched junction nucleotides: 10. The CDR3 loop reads CASSSTGTRGYEQYF. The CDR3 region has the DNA TGTGCCAGCAGCTCCACGGGGACTAGGGGCTACGAGCAGTACTTC.

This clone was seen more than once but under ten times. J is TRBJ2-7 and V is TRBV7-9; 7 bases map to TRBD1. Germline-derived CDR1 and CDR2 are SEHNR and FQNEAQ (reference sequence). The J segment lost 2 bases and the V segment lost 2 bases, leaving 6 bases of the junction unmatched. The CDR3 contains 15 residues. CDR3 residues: CASSLYEGAAYEQYF. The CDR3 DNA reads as TGTGCCAGCAGCTTATATGAGGGGGCCGCCTACGAGCAGTACTTC.

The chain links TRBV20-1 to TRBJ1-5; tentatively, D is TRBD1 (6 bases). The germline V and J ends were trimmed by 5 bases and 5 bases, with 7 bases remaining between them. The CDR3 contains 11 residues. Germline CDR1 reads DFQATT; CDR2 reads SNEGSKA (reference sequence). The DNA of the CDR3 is TGCAGTGCTTCAGGGGATCAGCCCCAGCATTTT. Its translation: CSASGDQPQHF.

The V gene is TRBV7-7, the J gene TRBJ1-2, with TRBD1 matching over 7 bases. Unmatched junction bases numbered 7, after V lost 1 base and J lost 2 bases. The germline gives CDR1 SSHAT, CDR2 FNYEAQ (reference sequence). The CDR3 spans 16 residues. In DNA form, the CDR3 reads TGTGCCAGCAGCTTAGGGCGCAGGGACAGCAACTATGGCTACACCTTC. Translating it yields CASSLGRRDSNYGYTF.

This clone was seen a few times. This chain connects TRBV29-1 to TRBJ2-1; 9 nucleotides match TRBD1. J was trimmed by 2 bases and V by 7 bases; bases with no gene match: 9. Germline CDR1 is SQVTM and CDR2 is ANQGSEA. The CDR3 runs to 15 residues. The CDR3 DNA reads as TGCAGCGCCGGACGGGGACAGGGCCCCTACAATGAGCAGTTCTTC. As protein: CSAGRGQGPYNEQFF.

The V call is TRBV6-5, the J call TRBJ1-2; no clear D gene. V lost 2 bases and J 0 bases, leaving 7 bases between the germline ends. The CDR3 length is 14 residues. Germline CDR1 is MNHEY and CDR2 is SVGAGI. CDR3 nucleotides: TGTGCCAGCAGTTACGACACTGCTAACTATGGCTACACCTTC. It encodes CASSYDTANYGYTF.

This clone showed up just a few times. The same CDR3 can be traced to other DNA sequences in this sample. CDR3: CASSLIAETQYF. Written as DNA, the CDR3 is TGTGCCAGCAGCTTAATAGCGGAGACCCAGTACTTC. The chain is built from TRBV7-9 and TRBJ2-5; a weak D match, TRBD2 (5 bases). The V gene's germline CDR1 is SEHNR and CDR2 FQNEAQ (reference sequence). This CDR3 is 12 amino acids long. V was pared by 2 bases and J by 5 bases, with 6 bases between.

In DNA form, the CDR3 reads TGTGCCAACAACAGGGGCCCCACCGGGGAGCTGTTTTTT. It translates to CANNRGPTGELFF. The chain uses TRBV7-9 and TRBJ2-2, with TRBD1 identical over 7 bases. CDR1 SEHNR and CDR2 FQNEAQ come from the germline V gene (reference sequence). The CDR3 covers 13 residues. The V and J ends lost 10 bases and 4 bases, in that order; junction bases with no gene match: 6. Full variable domain (remainder filled in from reference TRBV7-9 and TRBJ2-2): DTGVSQNPRHKITKRGQNVTFRCDPISEHNRLYWYRQTLGQGPEFLTYFQNEAQLEKSRLLSDRFSAERPKGSFSTLEIQRTEQGDSAMYLCANNRGPTGELFFGEGSRLTVL.

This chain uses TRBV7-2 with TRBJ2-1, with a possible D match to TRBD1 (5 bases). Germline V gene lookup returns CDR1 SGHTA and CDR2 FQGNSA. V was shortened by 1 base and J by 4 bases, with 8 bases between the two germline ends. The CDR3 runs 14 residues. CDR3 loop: CASSLEGFYNEQFF. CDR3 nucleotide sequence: TGTGCCAGCAGCTTAGAGGGGTTTTACAATGAGCAGTTCTTC.

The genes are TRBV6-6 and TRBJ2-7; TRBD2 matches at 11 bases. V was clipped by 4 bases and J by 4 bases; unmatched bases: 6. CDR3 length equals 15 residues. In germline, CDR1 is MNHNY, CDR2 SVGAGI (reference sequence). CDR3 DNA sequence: TGTGCCAGCAGTTCACCGGGACTAGCGGCTTACGAGCAGTACTTC. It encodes CASSSPGLAAYEQYF.

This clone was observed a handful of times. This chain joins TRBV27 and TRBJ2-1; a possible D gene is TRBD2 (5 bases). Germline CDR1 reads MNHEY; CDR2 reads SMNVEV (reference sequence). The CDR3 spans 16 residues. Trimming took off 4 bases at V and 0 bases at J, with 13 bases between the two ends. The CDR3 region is CASSSRLRSSYNEQFF. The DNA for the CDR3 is TGTGCCAGCAGTTCCAGACTAAGAAGCTCCTACAATGAGCAGTTCTTC.

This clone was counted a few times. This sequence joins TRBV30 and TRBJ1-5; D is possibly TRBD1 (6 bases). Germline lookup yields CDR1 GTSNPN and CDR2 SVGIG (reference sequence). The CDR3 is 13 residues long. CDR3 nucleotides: TGTGCGATGACAGGAGGCGGTGATCAGCCCCAGCATTTT. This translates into CAMTGGGDQPQHF.

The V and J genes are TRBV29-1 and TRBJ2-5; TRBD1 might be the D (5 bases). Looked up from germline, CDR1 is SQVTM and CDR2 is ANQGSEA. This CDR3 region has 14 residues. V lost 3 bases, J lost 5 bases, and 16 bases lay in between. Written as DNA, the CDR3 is TGCAGCGTTGAGCAGGGCCTCGGGCATGAGACCCAGTACTTC. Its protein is CSVEQGLGHETQYF.

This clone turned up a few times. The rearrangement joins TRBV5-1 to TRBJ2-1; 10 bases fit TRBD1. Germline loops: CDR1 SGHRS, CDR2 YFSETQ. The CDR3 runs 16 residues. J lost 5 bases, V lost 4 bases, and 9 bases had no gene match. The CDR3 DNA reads TGCGCCAGCAGCCTTACCCCGGGACAGGGGAACAATGAGCAGTTCTTC. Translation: CASSLTPGQGNNEQFF.

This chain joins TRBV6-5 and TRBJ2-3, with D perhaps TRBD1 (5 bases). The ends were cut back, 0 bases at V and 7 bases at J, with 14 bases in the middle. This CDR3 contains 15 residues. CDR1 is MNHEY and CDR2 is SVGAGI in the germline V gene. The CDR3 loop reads CASSYSGVRENTQYF. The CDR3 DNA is TGTGCCAGCAGTTACTCGGGTGTCAGGGAAAATACGCAGTATTTT.

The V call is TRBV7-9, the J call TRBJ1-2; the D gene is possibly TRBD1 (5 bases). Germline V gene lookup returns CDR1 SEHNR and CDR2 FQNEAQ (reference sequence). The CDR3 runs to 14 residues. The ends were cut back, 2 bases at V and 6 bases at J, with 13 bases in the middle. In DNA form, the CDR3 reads TGTGCCAGCAGCTTACAGATAGGGGTTGATGGCTACACCTTC. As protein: CASSLQIGVDGYTF.